These T cell receptor beta chains were read from a single sample in a study of T cells in Graves' hyperthyroidism and ophthalmopathy. TCRdb reprocessed the multiplex PCR reads with MiXCR, giving one entry per CDR3 protein. The sample includes roughly 500,000 distinct CDR3 sequences, around a quarter of them seen just once. The sample taken for sequencing was blood. The receptors were sampled from a woman in her twenties or thirties with Graves' ophthalmopathy. Each CDR3 is given with its conserved first and last residue. The D gene is left open where the match is weak. For some rows the clone size is stated as once, few or many, or as a class when expanded; others skip it.

v_call: TRBV28
clone_size: -
d_call: TRBD1
j_call: TRBJ2-7
cdr3_aa: CASSFYDRAKSYEQYF
cdr3_nt: TGTGCCAGCAGTTTCTACGACAGGGCCAAGTCTTACGAGCAGTACTTC

v_call: TRBV2
clone_size: many
d_call: -
j_call: TRBJ1-5
cdr3_aa: CASSDGARGNQPQHF
cdr3_nt: TGTGCCAGCAGTGATGGTGCTCGGGGGAATCAGCCCCAGCATTTT

v_call: TRBV11-2
clone_size: few
d_call: TRBD2
j_call: TRBJ2-7
cdr3_aa: CASSPGDYTVYEQYF
cdr3_nt: TGTGCCAGCAGCCCCGGGGACTATACGGTATACGAGCAGTACTTC

v_call: TRBV6-2/TRBV6-3
clone_size: -
d_call: -
j_call: TRBJ2-7
cdr3_aa: CASSYRPGFYEQYF
cdr3_nt: TGTGCCAGCAGTTACCGGCCAGGCTTCTACGAGCAGTACTTC

v_call: TRBV20-1
clone_size: many
d_call: -
j_call: TRBJ1-1
cdr3_aa: CSARGSEAFF
cdr3_nt: TGCAGTGCGAGGGGCTCTGAAGCTTTCTTT

v_call: TRBV11-2
clone_size: few
d_call: -
j_call: TRBJ2-5
cdr3_aa: CASSRETQETQYF
cdr3_nt: TGTGCCAGCAGTCGGGAAACCCAAGAGACCCAGTACTTC

v_call: TRBV30
clone_size: many
d_call: -
j_call: TRBJ1-1
cdr3_aa: CAWSDPKGSDTEAFF
cdr3_nt: TGTGCCTGGAGTGACCCTAAAGGGTCGGACACTGAAGCTTTCTTT

v_call: TRBV6-1
clone_size: -
d_call: -
j_call: TRBJ2-5
cdr3_aa: CASSRPLEETQYF
cdr3_nt: TGTGCCAGCAGTAGACCGTTGGAAGAGACCCAGTACTTC

v_call: TRBV19
clone_size: -
d_call: -
j_call: TRBJ2-4
cdr3_aa: CASSRRGSGPENIQYF
cdr3_nt: TGTGCCAGTAGTCGACGCGGCTCGGGGCCGGAAAACATTCAGTACTTC

v_call: TRBV30
clone_size: many
d_call: TRBD1
j_call: TRBJ1-5
cdr3_aa: CAWSVQGRQPQHF
cdr3_nt: TGTGCCTGGAGCGTACAGGGGCGTCAGCCCCAGCATTTT

v_call: TRBV29-1
clone_size: -
d_call: -
j_call: TRBJ1-2
cdr3_aa: CSVGLVLYGYTF
cdr3_nt: TGCAGCGTAGGGCTAGTCCTTTATGGCTACACCTTC

v_call: TRBV14
clone_size: -
d_call: -
j_call: TRBJ1-3
cdr3_aa: CASSQDVGFSGNTIYF
cdr3_nt: TGTGCCAGCAGCCAAGATGTGGGCTTCTCTGGAAACACCATATATTTT

v_call: TRBV11-1
clone_size: many
d_call: -
j_call: TRBJ2-7
cdr3_aa: CASSPLRGLGHPSSYEQYF
cdr3_nt: TGTGCCAGCAGCCCCTTACGAGGCCTGGGGCACCCGAGCTCCTACGAGCAGTACTTC

v_call: TRBV7-2
clone_size: many
d_call: -
j_call: TRBJ2-5
cdr3_aa: CASSTGPDMTQYF
cdr3_nt: TGTGCCAGCAGCACTGGACCAGATATGACCCAGTACTTC

v_call: TRBV29-1
clone_size: -
d_call: -
j_call: TRBJ1-2
cdr3_aa: CSVEGGQTNYGYTF
cdr3_nt: TGCAGCGTTGAGGGGGGCCAAACTAACTATGGCTACACCTTC

v_call: TRBV27
clone_size: many
d_call: -
j_call: TRBJ2-7
cdr3_aa: CASSYLPSHYEQYF
cdr3_nt: TGTGCCAGCAGTTACTTACCCTCGCACTACGAGCAGTACTTC

v_call: TRBV12-3/TRBV12-4
clone_size: many
d_call: -
j_call: TRBJ1-5
cdr3_aa: CASSHSEGRSSNQPQHF
cdr3_nt: TGTGCCAGCAGTCACTCGGAGGGCAGGAGTAGCAATCAGCCCCAGCATTTT

v_call: TRBV7-2
clone_size: -
d_call: TRBD2
j_call: TRBJ2-5
cdr3_aa: CASSFGAGGLETQYF
cdr3_nt: TGTGCCAGCAGCTTTGGAGCGGGAGGGTTGGAGACCCAGTACTTC

v_call: TRBV20-1
clone_size: many
d_call: TRBD1
j_call: TRBJ1-2
cdr3_aa: CSGLEDRADGYTF
cdr3_nt: TGCAGTGGGCTCGAGGACAGGGCCGATGGCTACACCTTC

v_call: TRBV12-3/TRBV12-4
clone_size: few
d_call: -
j_call: TRBJ2-7
cdr3_aa: CASGHSGSYEQYF
cdr3_nt: TGTGCCAGCGGACACTCAGGTTCCTACGAGCAGTACTTC

v_call: TRBV19
clone_size: -
d_call: TRBD1
j_call: TRBJ2-7
cdr3_aa: CASSILDRVYEQYF
cdr3_nt: TGTGCCAGTAGTATTTTGGACAGGGTGTACGAGCAGTACTTC

v_call: TRBV28
clone_size: many
d_call: -
j_call: TRBJ2-5
cdr3_aa: CASRARIGGSGETQYF
cdr3_nt: TGTGCCAGCAGAGCAAGAATAGGGGGGAGCGGAGAGACCCAGTACTTC

v_call: TRBV6-2/TRBV6-3
clone_size: -
d_call: -
j_call: TRBJ2-4
cdr3_aa: CASRRRGVIAKNIQYF
cdr3_nt: TGTGCCAGCAGAAGACGAGGGGTTATAGCCAAAAACATTCAGTACTTC

v_call: TRBV19
clone_size: many
d_call: TRBD1
j_call: TRBJ1-5
cdr3_aa: CASSTGQAFSSNQPQHF
cdr3_nt: TGTGCCAGTAGTACTGGACAGGCCTTCAGTAGCAATCAGCCCCAGCATTTT

v_call: TRBV29-1
clone_size: -
d_call: -
j_call: TRBJ2-7
cdr3_aa: CSVGQDVFSEQYF
cdr3_nt: TGCAGCGTCGGACAAGACGTCTTCAGCGAGCAGTACTTC

v_call: TRBV6-5
clone_size: many
d_call: -
j_call: TRBJ2-5
cdr3_aa: CASLGYQETQYF
cdr3_nt: TGTGCCAGCTTGGGGTACCAAGAGACCCAGTACTTC

v_call: TRBV28
clone_size: -
d_call: -
j_call: TRBJ1-6
cdr3_aa: CASNFGAGRGGSPLHF
cdr3_nt: TGTGCCAGCAACTTTGGGGCAGGGAGAGGCGGTTCACCCCTCCACTTT

v_call: TRBV20-1
clone_size: -
d_call: -
j_call: TRBJ1-3
cdr3_aa: CSARAASHGNTIYF
cdr3_nt: TGCAGTGCTAGAGCGGCGTCCCACGGAAACACCATATATTTT

v_call: TRBV5-1
clone_size: many
d_call: -
j_call: TRBJ2-7
cdr3_aa: CASRDGTGDLLEQYF
cdr3_nt: TGCGCCAGCAGGGATGGAACGGGGGATCTGCTTGAGCAGTACTTC